This T cell receptor beta chain appears in the sequencing data of a study of T cell changes during pregnancy in multiple sclerosis. Repertoires were generated with immunoSEQ multiplex PCR, while TCRdb's copy carries only in-frame clones and drops some. This table has roughly 45,000 clones, about 90% appearing once. The CDR3 extends over 17 amino acids. Germline CDR1 is KGHSH and CDR2 is LQKENI. The germline V and J ends were trimmed by 0 bases and 1 base, with 13 bases remaining between them. The clonotype originates from a female donor in good health, enrolled as a control in a pregnancy study. Sequences were derived from peripheral blood, sampled in the first trimester of pregnancy. V gene TRBV18 combines with J gene TRBJ1-3; the D gene is possibly TRBD1 (5 bases). Written as DNA, the CDR3 is TGTGCCAGCTCACCACCCGGCAGGGTATTGTCTGGAAACACCATATATTTT. It yields the protein CASSPPGRVLSGNTIYF.